The 27 T cell receptor beta chains presented below share a single source sample, sequenced in a study of long-term antiretroviral therapy in people with HIV. Runs used v3.0 of the immunoSEQ assay and were done at survey level. Only in-frame clones appear in the TCRdb table, and some are missing; sequencing was by immunoSEQ multiplex PCR. The sample shows some 21,000 clones, approximately 80% of them seen only once. Source: unsorted PBMCs, taken 0.1 years before starting antiretroviral therapy. These receptor sequences come from a man in his forties or fifties with HIV.

The rearrangement links TRBV6-5 to TRBJ2-7; D not resolved. Germline V lookup: CDR1 MNHEY, CDR2 SVGAGI. This CDR3 comprises 14 residues. V dropped 6 bases and J dropped 2 bases, with 14 bases sitting between them. As DNA, the CDR3 is TGTGCCAGCAGCGTCACTCCTGAAACCTACGAGCAGTACTTC. Translating gives CASSVTPETYEQYF.

The rearrangement joins TRBV13 to TRBJ1-2; a weak D match, TRBD1 (5 bases). Germline V CDR1 and CDR2: PRHDT, FYEKMQ (reference sequence). The CDR3 is made up of 15 amino acids. V was shortened by 2 bases and J by 2 bases, with 12 bases between the two germline ends. CDR3 sequence: CASSLRQLRNYGYTF. The CDR3 bases are TGTGCCAGCAGCTTACGACAGTTGAGGAACTATGGCTACACCTTC.

The CDR3 coding sequence is TGTGCCAGAAGCTCGCGACAGGGGGCCCATAGCTCTGGAAACACCATATATTTT. As protein: CARSSRQGAHSSGNTIYF. The V and J genes are TRBV5-3 and TRBJ1-3; TRBD1 matches at 10 bases. TRBV5-3 is known as an ORF, though its function is uncertain. The CDR3 extends over 18 amino acids. V trimming: 3 bases; J trimming: 0 bases; junction bases outside the gene matches: 9.

The chain has TRBV2 and TRBJ2-2; maybe TRBD2 (5 bases). Trimming took 4 bases from V and 8 from J, leaving 11 bases between them. The CDR3 has 13 amino acids. CDR1 and CDR2 (germline): SNHLY, FYNNEI. CDR3 protein: CASSARRGGELFF. The CDR3 DNA follows: TGTGCCAGCAGTGCCCGCCGGGGAGGGGAGCTGTTTTTT.

The chain uses TRBV10-1 and TRBJ2-7; D not resolved. This CDR3 spans 10 amino acids. Germline V gene sequence: CDR1 WNHNN, CDR2 SYGVQD (reference sequence). Trimming took 9 bases from V and 2 from J, leaving 5 bases between them. Here the CDR3 reads CARETYEQYF. In DNA form, the CDR3 reads TGCGCCAGAGAAACCTACGAGCAGTACTTC.

The chain uses TRBV4-3 and TRBJ1-1; TRBD1 agrees at 8 bases. The germline gives CDR1 LGHNA, CDR2 YSLEER. Unmatched junction bases numbered 8, after V lost 1 base and J lost 4 bases. The CDR3 loop spans 16 amino acids. This CDR3 reads CASSQGPGGGSTEAFF. The DNA for the CDR3 is TGCGCCAGCAGCCAAGGTCCAGGGGGCGGTAGCACTGAAGCTTTCTTT.

The table lists this clone with a few counts. The V and J genes are TRBV7-2 and TRBJ2-7; 8 nucleotides align to TRBD1. The J segment lost 0 bases and the V segment lost 7 bases, leaving 5 bases of the junction unmatched. CDR3 length equals 14 residues. CDR1 SGHTA and CDR2 FQGNSA come from the germline V gene. The CDR3 DNA reads as TGTGCCAGCAACAGGGGACAGGCCTCCTACGAGCAGTACTTC. Protein product: CASNRGQASYEQYF.

The rearrangement links TRBV19 to TRBJ2-2; 8 bases are shared with TRBD1. The CDR3 runs 17 residues. Germline V gene sequence: CDR1 LNHDA, CDR2 SQIVND (reference sequence). V was clipped by 0 bases and J by 3 bases; unmatched bases: 6. In DNA, the CDR3 is TGTGCCAGTAGTATAGATCTCCGGACAGGGCACACCGGGGAGCTGTTTTTT. It yields the protein CASSIDLRTGHTGELFF. Supplemented by reference TRBV19 and TRBJ2-2, the full variable domain reads DGGITQSPKYLFRKEGQNVTLSCEQNLNHDAMYWYRQDPGQGLRLIYYSQIVNDFQKGDIAEGYSVSREKKESFPLTVTSAQKNPTAFYLCASSIDLRTGHTGELFFGEGSRLTVL.

This clone was recorded a few times. CDR3 sequence: CASSSYKGRGQPQHF. The CDR3 DNA sequence: TGTGCCAGCAGTAGCTACAAGGGGCGAGGTCAGCCCCAGCATTTT. The chain employs TRBV27 and TRBJ1-5; a weak D match, TRBD1 (5 bases). Germline V gene lookup returns CDR1 MNHEY and CDR2 SMNVEV (reference sequence). The CDR3 is made up of 15 amino acids. Trimming left V 5 bases short and J 6 bases short, with 17 bases between.

The chain carries TRBV10-1 and TRBJ1-2, with D unclear. Germline CDR1 reads WNHNN; CDR2 reads SYGVQD (reference sequence). V lost 6 bases and J 2 bases, leaving 10 bases between the germline ends. CDR3 length: 13 residues. The CDR3 sequence: CASRRPINYGYTF. CDR3 nucleotide sequence: TGCGCCAGCAGAAGACCGATCAACTATGGCTACACCTTC.

The chain couples TRBV6-4 to TRBJ1-2, with 9 bases identical to TRBD1. CDR1 and CDR2 (germline): MRHNA, SNTAGT. The junction had 7 bases not matched to a gene; V was cut back by 10 bases and J by 4 bases. This CDR3 has 13 amino acids. The CDR3: CATTSGQGYGYTF. In DNA, the CDR3 is TGTGCCACAACCTCGGGACAGGGCTATGGCTACACCTTC.

Only a few counts were recorded for this clone. In DNA, the CDR3 is TGTGCCAGCAGTCCGACCGATGGGGTATTAGGCTACACCTTC. It codes for CASSPTDGVLGYTF. This chain links TRBV6-5 with TRBJ1-2; D ambiguous. CDR3 size: 14 residues. Trimming removed 5 bases at V and 8 bases at J, with 18 bases between. Germline V gives CDR1 MNHEY, CDR2 SVGAGI.

The chain is built from TRBV7-2 and TRBJ2-7, with 8 bases identical to TRBD2. This CDR3 has 17 residues. V gave up 0 bases and J gave up 3 bases; unmatched junction bases: 10. Germline V CDR1 and CDR2: SGHTA, FQGNSA. CDR3 protein: CASSLAVTGGIIYEQYF. CDR3 bases: TGTGCCAGCAGCTTAGCCGTGACGGGGGGGATAATCTACGAGCAGTACTTC.

The rearrangement links TRBV7-8 to TRBJ1-5; the D gene is possibly TRBD1 (6 bases). This CDR3 spans 15 amino acids. The V end lost 6 bases, the J end lost 3 bases, and 15 bases lay between the germline ends. Germline values: CDR1 SGHVS, CDR2 FQNEAQ. CDR3 DNA sequence: TGTGCCAGCAGTCAGGACAGAACGCCCAATCAGCCCCAGCATTTT. Translation gives CASSQDRTPNQPQHF.

The J gene is TRBJ2-7, the V gene TRBV5-1, with 9 bases matching TRBD1. The V and J ends lost 0 bases and 4 bases, in that order; junction bases with no gene match: 8. This CDR3 contains 16 residues. The V gene's germline CDR1 is SGHRS and CDR2 YFSETQ. CDR3 residues: CASSLASGTGNYEQYF. For the CDR3, the DNA is TGCGCCAGCAGCTTGGCATCCGGGACAGGGAATTACGAGCAGTACTTC.

This clone was detected once. V usage is TRBV30 and J usage is TRBJ1-4, with D uncertain. The ends were cut back, 0 bases at V and 6 bases at J, with 5 bases in the middle. CDR3 length: 12 amino acids. In germline, CDR1 is GTSNPN, CDR2 SVGIG (reference sequence). The CDR3 spells CAWSVGYEKLFF. The CDR3 DNA follows: TGTGCCTGGAGTGTGGGTTATGAAAAACTGTTTTTT.

This clone was seen only a few times. The V gene is TRBV12-5, the J gene TRBJ2-5, with TRBD2 matching over 12 bases. The germline V gene encodes CDR1 LGHNT and CDR2 FRNRAP. The CDR3 extends over 17 amino acids. With 1 base clipped from V and 5 bases from J, the junction kept 8 bases outside the gene matches. DNA for the CDR3: TGTGCTAGTGGTTTGGCCGCCCTAGCGGGGGGGCAGGAGACCCAGTACTTC. It encodes CASGLAALAGGQETQYF. Supplemented by reference TRBV12-5 and TRBJ2-5, the full variable domain reads DARVTQTPRHKVTEMGQEVTMRCQPILGHNTVFWYRQTMMQGLELLAYFRNRAPLDDSGMPKDRFSAEMPDATLATLKIQPSEPRDSAVYFCASGLAALAGGQETQYFGPGTRLLVL.

The chain is built from TRBV5-6 and TRBJ2-6; D possibly corresponds to TRBD2 (6 bases). V was clipped by 4 bases and J by 4 bases, with 18 bases between them. The CDR3 sequence is 17 residues long. The germline gives CDR1 SGHDT, CDR2 YYEEEE. The CDR3 here is CASSPRWAGTGANVLTF. The CDR3 DNA reads TGTGCCAGCAGCCCCCGCTGGGCGGGGACCGGGGCCAACGTCCTGACTTTC.

V is TRBV19 and J is TRBJ2-1; 13 positions match TRBD2. V lost 3 bases to trimming and J lost 7 bases; unmatched junction nucleotides: 3. The germline V gene has CDR1 LNHDA and CDR2 SQIVND (reference sequence). The length of the CDR3 is 15 residues. The CDR3 bases are TGTGCCAGTAGTATGGTGGGACTAGCGGGAAATGAGCAGTTCTTC. It yields the protein CASSMVGLAGNEQFF.

The chain uses TRBV6-5 and TRBJ1-2; TRBD1 aligns across 7 bases. CDR1 is MNHEY, CDR2 SVGAGI, per germline. Trimming cost V 0 bases and J 8 bases; bases outside gene matches: 3. The length of the CDR3 is 13 residues. As DNA, the CDR3 is TGTGCCAGCAGTTACTCGACAGGGCGAGGCTACACCTTC. It translates to CASSYSTGRGYTF.

The chain combines TRBV9 with TRBJ2-5, with a weak D call TRBD2 (7 bases). CDR1 is SGDLS, CDR2 YYNGEE, per germline. Trimming pared 3 bases from V and 5 bases from J, leaving 23 bases between. The CDR3 has 17 amino acids. The DNA of the CDR3 is TGTGCCAGCAGCGCCTCTGTGTGGGGGGGAACAGGGGAGACCCAGTACTTC. Protein sequence: CASSASVWGGTGETQYF.

The rearrangement joins TRBV13 to TRBJ1-5; possibly TRBD1 for D (5 bases). The germline V gene has CDR1 PRHDT and CDR2 FYEKMQ (reference sequence). Trimming removed 4 bases from V and 7 bases from J, with 11 bases in between. This CDR3 comprises 13 residues. The CDR3 here is CASSSSGRQPQHF. In nucleotides, the CDR3 is TGTGCCAGCAGCTCGTCAGGGAGACAGCCCCAGCATTTT.

The chain combines TRBV5-1 with TRBJ2-5, with 12 bases that match TRBD1. This CDR3 has 16 residues. V gave up 3 bases and J gave up 5 bases; unmatched junction bases: 8. Germline CDR1 and CDR2: SGHRS and YFSETQ. This CDR3 reads CASSSIGTGGWETQYF. The CDR3 DNA sequence: TGCGCCAGCAGCTCCATAGGGACAGGGGGCTGGGAGACCCAGTACTTC.

V is TRBV28 and J is TRBJ2-6, with D perhaps TRBD2 (6 bases). Trimming left V 2 bases short and J 2 bases short, with 13 bases between. Germline V lookup: CDR1 MDHEN, CDR2 SYDVKM. CDR3 length: 17 amino acids. CDR3 in amino acids: CASSLVREKAGANVLTF. For the CDR3, the DNA is TGTGCCAGCAGTTTAGTACGGGAGAAGGCTGGGGCCAACGTCCTGACTTTC.

V usage is TRBV7-8 and J usage is TRBJ1-1; 7 nucleotides line up with TRBD1. The germline CDR1 and CDR2 sequences are SGHVS and FQNEAQ. The CDR3 length is 13 residues. After removal of 5 bases from V and 4 bases from J, the junction contained 4 bases not matched to a gene. CDR3 sequence: CASSRGRVTEAFF. The CDR3 nucleotides are TGTGCCAGCAGCAGGGGGCGGGTCACTGAAGCTTTCTTT. Variable domain in full (rest from reference TRBV7-8 and TRBJ1-1): GAGVSQSPRYKVAKRGQDVALRCDPISGHVSLFWYQQALGQGPEFLTYFQNEAQLDKSGLPSDRFFAERPEGSVSTLKIQRTQQEDSAVYLCASSRGRVTEAFFGQGTRLTVV.

The chain uses TRBV10-3 and TRBJ1-5; 9 positions agree with TRBD1. Germline V gives CDR1 ENHRY, CDR2 SYGVKD. This CDR3 contains 15 residues. J was trimmed by 2 bases and V by 4 bases; bases with no gene match: 3. CDR3 region: CAISAGQGGNQPQHF. CDR3 in DNA: TGTGCCATCAGTGCGGGACAGGGAGGCAATCAGCCCCAGCATTTT.

The V gene is TRBV19, the J gene TRBJ1-3; unclear D gene. This CDR3 comprises 15 residues. Trimming pared 3 bases from V and 0 bases from J, leaving 9 bases between. Looked up from germline, CDR1 is LNHDA and CDR2 is SQIVND (reference sequence). CDR3 nucleotides: TGTGCCAGTAGTATTTTCCGGTCCTCTGGAAACACCATATATTTT. It encodes CASSIFRSSGNTIYF.